The rows below give T cell receptor beta chains drawn from one sample of a study of blood T cell repertoires in COVID-19. TCRdb's copy holds only in-frame clones and misses some; the assay was immunoSEQ multiplex PCR. Of some 240,000 clones listed, approximately 78% are singletons. The source material was peripheral blood. The source is a woman between 55 and 75 years old with active or convalescent COVID-19. Both conserved end residues are part of each CDR3. The order of the fields is J gene, clone size, CDR3 length, D gene, V gene, CDR3 DNA, CDR3 protein. The D gene is left open where the match is weak. A row's size may be missing; if present it is once, few, many or a size class.

TRBJ2-2 . 16 TRBD1 TRBV7-9 TGTGCCAGCAGGCGCATCCGGGACAGGGGGGACGGGGAGCTGTTTTTT CASRRIRDRGDGELFF
TRBJ2-3 . 15 . TRBV7-2 TGTGCCAGCAGCTTAGCGGGGGGGCCAACAGATACGCAGTATTTT CASSLAGGPTDTQYF
TRBJ1-2 . 15 . TRBV30 TGTGCCACCCCGTCGGGGACTGCTGCTAACTATGGCTACACCTTC CATPSGTAANYGYTF
TRBJ1-1 once 17 TRBD1 TRBV7-2 TGTGCCAGCAGCTCAAAAGTGACGGGACAGGGCGGCACTGAAGCTTTCTTT CASSSKVTGQGGTEAFF
TRBJ1-5 . 14 TRBD1 TRBV5-1 TGCGCCAGCAGCGAGACAGGGATCAATCAGCCCCAGCATTTT CASSETGINQPQHF
TRBJ1-1 . 16 . TRBV7-6 TGTGCCAGCAGCCCTCAGACAGGAACCATGAACACTGAAGCTTTCTTT CASSPQTGTMNTEAFF
TRBJ2-7 . 14 TRBD2 TRBV6-5 TGTGCCAGTCTAACTGCGGGGGGCACCTACGAGCAGTACTTC CASLTAGGTYEQYF
TRBJ2-1 . 17 . TRBV4-2 TGTGCCAGCAGCCAAGACGGGGACTCAAGCTCCTACAATGAGCAGTTCTTC CASSQDGDSSSYNEQFF
TRBJ1-5 . 14 TRBD1 TRBV28 TGTGCCAGCAGCCCGGGACAGAATAATCAGCCCCAGCATTTT CASSPGQNNQPQHF
TRBJ2-7 . 13 TRBD1 TRBV10-3 TGTGCCACCAGGGAGGGACAGGGCGACGAGCAGTACTTC CATREGQGDEQYF
TRBJ1-5 . 19 TRBD1 TRBV7-2 TGTGCCAGCAGCTTACGCGCCGGGACAGGAGCTATTAGCAATCAGCCCCAGCATTTT CASSLRAGTGAISNQPQHF
TRBJ2-5 once 18 TRBD1 TRBV5-1 TGCGCCAGCAGCTTGGAGTCTACGGACAGGGGTTTTCGGGAGACCCAGTACTTC CASSLESTDRGFRETQYF